The subject of this entry is one TCR beta chain. Its antigen is still unknown. CDR1 PRHDT and CDR2 FYEKMQ come from the germline V gene (reference sequence). V lost 5 bases and J lost 6, with 11 bases in between. The CDR3 runs 13 residues. The sample belongs to a study of human T cells and chemical hapten exposure. Study results and caveats: No change in TCRs above 1 in 1000 frequency was produced by DPC sensitization.

MiXCR, applied by TCRdb to the RACE reads, yields one record per CDR3 protein. The sample records fewer than 85,000 distinct CDR3 sequences, approximately 10% being singletons. As to time point: patch test 2, 6 weeks after DPC sensitization. Treatment in this sample: therapeutic diphenylcyclopropenone sensitization with weekly scalp DPC. This chain uses TRBV13 with TRBJ2-1; maybe TRBD1 (5 bases). This receptor was obtained from a young man with alopecia areata. Some clones in this sample may be carry-over from other donors' samples. The sequencing used whole blood, collected in connection with sensitization to the hapten diphenylcyclopropenone (DPC). CDR3 region: CASSPRTSNEQFF. CDR3 nucleotides: TGTGCCAGCAGCCCCCGGACAAGCAATGAGCAGTTCTTC.